These T cell receptor beta chains were read from a single sample in a study of T cells in Graves' hyperthyroidism and ophthalmopathy. TCRdb fed the multiplex PCR reads into MiXCR, producing one record per CDR3 protein. The sample lists roughly 560,000 distinct CDR3 sequences; about 15% were seen once. Material: blood. Source of these receptors: a woman aged 40-49 years with Graves' ophthalmopathy. Each CDR3 is given with its conserved first and last residue. A D gene is named only where the DNA matches it firmly. Some rows have no size entry. The others give once, few or many, or a class for an expanded clone.

j_call clone_size v_call d_call cdr3_aa cdr3_nt
TRBJ2-7 many TRBV15 TRBD2 CATSIRTSGTGEQYF TGTGCCACCAGCATCCGGACTAGCGGGACAGGGGAGCAGTACTTC
TRBJ2-7 - TRBV12-3/TRBV12-4 - CASSQGGLSDEQYF TGTGCCAGCAGCCAGGGGGGGCTAAGTGACGAGCAGTACTTC
TRBJ1-1 many TRBV28 - CASSLFFGEAFF TGTGCCAGCAGTTTATTTTTCGGTGAAGCTTTCTTT
TRBJ2-1 - TRBV7-9 - CASSLDRGYNEQFF TGTGCCAGCAGCTTAGATCGCGGTTACAATGAGCAGTTCTTC
TRBJ2-2 many TRBV20-1 - CSARDEFGTGELFF TGCAGTGCTAGAGATGAGTTTGGCACCGGGGAGCTGTTTTTT
TRBJ1-5 many TRBV6-2/TRBV6-3 TRBD1 CASTDRAANQPQHF TGTGCCAGCACGGACAGGGCGGCGAATCAGCCCCAGCATTTT
TRBJ2-7 - TRBV18 - CASSPAGYEQYF TGTGCCAGCTCACCAGCTGGGTACGAGCAGTACTTC
TRBJ1-2 few TRBV18 TRBD1 CASSPSITQGTYGYTF TGTGCCAGCTCACCCTCAATAACACAGGGGACCTATGGCTACACCTTC
TRBJ2-7 many TRBV20-1 - CSARPDRASYEQYF TGCAGTGCTAGGCCTGATAGGGCTTCCTACGAGCAGTACTTC
TRBJ2-5 many TRBV3-1 - CASSQEGGYPQETQYF TGTGCCAGCAGCCAAGAAGGAGGCTATCCGCAAGAGACCCAGTACTTC
TRBJ2-7 many TRBV28 TRBD1 CASIPSGTGSYEQYF TGTGCCAGCATCCCCAGCGGGACAGGGAGCTACGAGCAGTACTTC
TRBJ1-5 many TRBV6-2/TRBV6-3 - CASSQARDSQPQHF TGTGCCAGCAGCCAAGCTCGGGATAGTCAGCCCCAGCATTTT
TRBJ2-2 few TRBV19 TRBD1 CASSTLGQGVPGELFF TGTGCCAGTAGTACCCTCGGACAGGGTGTCCCCGGGGAGCTGTTTTTT
TRBJ2-7 many TRBV14 TRBD2 CASSQDPRTSGRISEQYF TGTGCCAGCAGCCAAGATCCCAGGACTAGCGGGAGGATAAGCGAGCAGTACTTC
TRBJ2-7 - TRBV7-8 - CASSLVSGAFYEQYF TGTGCCAGCAGTTTAGTTTCCGGTGCCTTCTACGAGCAGTACTTC
TRBJ2-7 many TRBV28 TRBD1 CASSLLGQGNYEQYF TGTGCCAGCAGTTTACTCGGACAGGGTAACTACGAGCAGTACTTC
TRBJ2-6 few TRBV6-5 - CASSYFAGSGANVLTF TGTGCCAGCAGTTACTTCGCAGGATCTGGGGCCAACGTCCTGACTTTC
TRBJ2-7 - TRBV12-3/TRBV12-4 TRBD1 CASSTTGTEYYEQYF TGTGCCAGCAGTACTACCGGGACAGAGTACTACGAGCAGTACTTC
TRBJ2-7 many TRBV19 TRBD2 CASSMMSGSDEQYF TGTGCCAGTAGTATGATGAGCGGGAGTGACGAGCAGTACTTC
TRBJ2-7 - TRBV6-1 - CASSALGGYEQYF TGTGCCAGCAGTGCGTTGGGGGGCTACGAGCAGTACTTC
TRBJ1-2 - TRBV10-3 TRBD1 CANAGGANYGYTF TGTGCCAACGCAGGGGGCGCGAACTATGGCTACACCTTC
TRBJ2-7 few TRBV5-5 - CASSLAPGGFSYEQYF TGTGCCAGCAGCTTGGCCCCAGGGGGGTTCTCCTACGAGCAGTACTTC
TRBJ1-1 few TRBV5-1 - CASRPDAWVNTEAFF TGCGCCAGCAGACCCGACGCATGGGTGAACACTGAAGCTTTCTTT
TRBJ1-2 many TRBV28 - CASSYGQYYGYTF TGTGCCAGCAGCTACGGACAGTACTATGGCTACACCTTC
TRBJ1-6 - TRBV6-5 TRBD1 CASSYSRTGFGSPLHF TGTGCCAGCAGTTACTCGCGGACAGGCTTTGGTTCACCCCTCCACTTT
TRBJ2-2 many TRBV11-2 - CASSLPGQRRELFF TGTGCCAGCAGCTTACCCGGGCAGCGAAGGGAGCTGTTTTTT
TRBJ2-5 many TRBV6-5 TRBD2 CASSTGLAGGWETQYF TGTGCCAGCAGTACGGGACTAGCGGGAGGTTGGGAGACCCAGTACTTC
TRBJ2-5 - TRBV6-1 TRBD2 CASIFWPSGRMGQETQYF TGTGCCAGCATCTTCTGGCCTAGCGGGAGAATGGGCCAAGAGACCCAGTACTTC
TRBJ2-5 many TRBV2 TRBD1 CASSEQGALETQYF TGTGCCAGCAGTGAACAGGGGGCTCTGGAGACCCAGTACTTC
TRBJ1-5 many TRBV19 - CASSITFQARNQPQHF TGTGCCAGTAGTATTACGTTCCAGGCTCGCAATCAGCCCCAGCATTTT
TRBJ2-7 many TRBV11-1 TRBD1 CASSFGDRDYEQYF TGTGCCAGCAGCTTCGGGGACAGGGACTACGAGCAGTACTTC
TRBJ2-3 - TRBV18 - CASRRGVRLTDTQYF TGTGCCAGCCGGCGAGGGGTGCGGCTCACAGATACGCAGTATTTT
TRBJ2-3 - TRBV7-9 - CASSLAPPQDTQYF TGTGCCAGCAGCTTAGCCCCTCCCCAAGATACGCAGTATTTT